The text below deals with one T cell receptor (beta chain). The antigen is unknown. This CDR3 comprises 15 residues. Germline CDR1 reads SGDLS; CDR2 reads YYNGEE. V gave up 5 bases and J gave up 2 bases, with 17 bases separating them. It was RNA transcripts that yielded the amplified TCR beta CDR3 regions. The TCR CDR3 first-round RT-PCR relied on the HTBI primer set. One entry per CDR3 protein, called by TCRdb with MiXCR from the multiplex PCR reads. There are 490,000 or so distinct CDR3 sequences in the sample; over 45% occur only once, and about two fifths lies in the top ten. The record originates from a study of T cells in Graves' hyperthyroidism and ophthalmopathy. Uncontrolled infection, other autoimmune disease, pregnancy or lactation barred patients from enrollment. General study results and limits: Ophthalmopathy was told apart from stable hyperthyroidism by a 13 V-J model. Among clonotypes expanded in thyroid above 0.001, most were also found in blood.

Sequenced material: peripheral blood or thyroid tissue (not recorded which). This rearrangement joins TRBV9 to TRBJ2-7; D may correspond to TRBD1 or TRBD2 (6 bases each). This receptor was identified in an adult woman with Graves' disease, either hyperthyroidism or ophthalmopathy (not recorded which). CDR3 loop: CASSASLGGTYEQYF. CDR3 in DNA: TGTGCCAGCAGTGCCTCGTTAGGGGGGACCTACGAGCAGTACTTC.